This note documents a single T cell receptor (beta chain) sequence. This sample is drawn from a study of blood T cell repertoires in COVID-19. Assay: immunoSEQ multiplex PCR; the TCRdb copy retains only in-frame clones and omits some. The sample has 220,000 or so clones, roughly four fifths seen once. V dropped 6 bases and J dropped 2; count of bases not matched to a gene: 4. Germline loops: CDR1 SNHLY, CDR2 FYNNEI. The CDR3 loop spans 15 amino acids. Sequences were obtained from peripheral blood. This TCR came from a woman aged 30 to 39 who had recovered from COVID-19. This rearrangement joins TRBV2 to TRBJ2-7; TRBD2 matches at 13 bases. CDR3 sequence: CASRVGLAGPYEQYF. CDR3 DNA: TGTGCCAGCAGGGTGGGACTAGCGGGACCCTACGAGCAGTACTTC.